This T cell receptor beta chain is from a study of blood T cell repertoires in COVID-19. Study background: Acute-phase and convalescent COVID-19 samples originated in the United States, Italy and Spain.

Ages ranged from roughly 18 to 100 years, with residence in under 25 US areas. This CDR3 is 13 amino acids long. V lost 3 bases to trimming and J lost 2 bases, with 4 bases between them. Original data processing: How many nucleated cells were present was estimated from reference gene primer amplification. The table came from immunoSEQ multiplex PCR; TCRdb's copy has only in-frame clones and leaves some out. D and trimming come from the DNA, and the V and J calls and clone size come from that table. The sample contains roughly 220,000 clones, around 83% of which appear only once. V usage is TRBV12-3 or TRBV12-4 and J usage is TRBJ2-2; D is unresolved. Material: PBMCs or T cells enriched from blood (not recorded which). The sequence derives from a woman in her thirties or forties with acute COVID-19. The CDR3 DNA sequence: TGTGCCAGCAGTTTCTCCAACACCGGGGAGCTGTTTTTT. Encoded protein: CASSFSNTGELFF.